These 5 T cell receptor beta chains came from one sample sequenced in a study of cytomegalovirus exposure and HLA in healthy donors. The PCR made use of 60 Vbeta and 13 Jbeta primers. TCRdb keeps only in-frame clones here, not all; method: immunoSEQ multiplex PCR. The sample carries around 91,000 clones, around nine tenths recorded once. The sequenced material came from PBMCs. Every receptor here comes from a man aged 25 to 40 in good health and CMV-seropositive.

This clone was picked up one time. V gene TRBV7-2 combines with J gene TRBJ2-5; a possible D gene is TRBD1 (6 bases). Germline V gene data show CDR1 as SGHTA and CDR2 as FQGNSA. Trimming stripped 4 bases from V and 5 bases from J, with 14 bases between. The CDR3 consists of 14 residues. The CDR3 reads CASSYRVGTETQYF. In DNA form, the CDR3 reads TGTGCCAGCAGCTACAGGGTAGGGACGGAGACCCAGTACTTC. Drawing the rest from reference TRBV7-2 and TRBJ2-5, the complete variable domain is GAGVSQSPSNKVTEKGKDVELRCDPISGHTALYWYRQSLGQGLEFLIYFQGNSAPDKSGLPSDRFSAERTGGSVSTLTIQRTQQEDSAVYLCASSYRVGTETQYFGPGTRLLVL.

The chain couples TRBV27 to TRBJ1-5; 7 bases match TRBD1. The J segment lost 7 bases and the V segment lost 5 bases, leaving 5 bases of the junction unmatched. The germline CDR1 and CDR2 sequences are MNHEY and SMNVEV (reference sequence). This CDR3 has 13 residues. Here the CDR3 reads CASSHRGFQPQHF. CDR3 in DNA: TGTGCCAGCAGTCACAGGGGATTCCAGCCCCAGCATTTT.

This CDR3 reads CAWRALSSGSEQYF. The CDR3 nucleotides read TGTGCCTGGAGGGCCCTTAGTTCGGGGAGCGAGCAGTACTTC. The chain joins TRBV30 to TRBJ2-7; TRBD2 is a possible D gene (5 bases). The CDR3 has 14 amino acids. V gave up 3 bases and J gave up 6 bases, with 18 bases separating them. CDR1 is GTSNPN, CDR2 SVGIG, per germline (reference sequence).

This rearrangement joins TRBV4-2 to TRBJ2-4, with 7 bases matching TRBD2. The CDR3 runs to 15 residues. CDR1 LGHNA and CDR2 YNFKEQ come from the germline V gene. Trimming at V came to 0 bases and at J to 5 bases, leaving 4 bases not matched to a gene. The CDR3 sequence: CASSQDWSGENIQYF. CDR3 bases: TGTGCCAGCAGCCAAGATTGGAGCGGGGAAAACATTCAGTACTTC.

Only a few counts were recorded for this clone. J is TRBJ2-7 and V is TRBV4-2; D may be TRBD2 (6 bases). Germline values: CDR1 LGHNA, CDR2 YNFKEQ. V lost 1 base and J 0 bases, leaving 13 bases between the germline ends. This CDR3 is built from 16 residues. The CDR3 DNA reads TGTGCCAGCAGCCAAGGGGGAGCGGGCCGCTCCTACGAGCAGTACTTC. The encoded protein is CASSQGGAGRSYEQYF.